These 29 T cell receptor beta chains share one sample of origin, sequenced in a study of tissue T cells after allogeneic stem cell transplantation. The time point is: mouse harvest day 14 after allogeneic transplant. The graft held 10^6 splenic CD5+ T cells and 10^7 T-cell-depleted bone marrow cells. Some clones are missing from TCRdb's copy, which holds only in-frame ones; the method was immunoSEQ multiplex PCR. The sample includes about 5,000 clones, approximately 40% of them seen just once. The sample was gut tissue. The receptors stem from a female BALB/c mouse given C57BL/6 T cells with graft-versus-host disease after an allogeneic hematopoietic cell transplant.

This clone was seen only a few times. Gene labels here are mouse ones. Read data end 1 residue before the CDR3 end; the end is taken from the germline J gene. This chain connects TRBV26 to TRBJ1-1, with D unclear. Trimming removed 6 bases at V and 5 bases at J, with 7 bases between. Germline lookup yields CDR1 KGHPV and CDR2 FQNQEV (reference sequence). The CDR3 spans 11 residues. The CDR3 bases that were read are TGTGCCAGCAGGACAAGAACAGAAGTCTTC. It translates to CASRTRTEVF. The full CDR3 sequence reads CASRTRTEVFF. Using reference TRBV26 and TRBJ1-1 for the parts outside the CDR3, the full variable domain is NSKVIQTPRYLVKGQGQKAKMRCIPEKGHPVVFWYQQNKNNEFKFLINFQNQEVLQQIDMTEKRFSAECPSNSPCSLEIQSSEAGDSALYLCASRTRTEVFFGKGTRLTVV.

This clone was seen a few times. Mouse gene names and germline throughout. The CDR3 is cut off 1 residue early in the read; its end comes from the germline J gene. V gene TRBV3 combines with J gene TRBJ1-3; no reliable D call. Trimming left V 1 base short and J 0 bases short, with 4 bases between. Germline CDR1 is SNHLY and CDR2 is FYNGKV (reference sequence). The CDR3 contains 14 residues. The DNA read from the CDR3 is TGTGCCAGCAGCTTAGGCAGTTCTGGAAATACGCTCTAT. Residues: CASSLGSSGNTLY. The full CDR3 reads CASSLGSSGNTLYF. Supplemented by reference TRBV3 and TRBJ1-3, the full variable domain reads GPKVLQIPSHQIIDMGQMVTLNCDPVSNHLYFYWYKQILGQQMEFLVNFYNGKVMEKSKLFKDQFSVERPDGSYFTLKIQPTALEDSAVYFCASSLGSSGNTLYFGEGSRLIVV.

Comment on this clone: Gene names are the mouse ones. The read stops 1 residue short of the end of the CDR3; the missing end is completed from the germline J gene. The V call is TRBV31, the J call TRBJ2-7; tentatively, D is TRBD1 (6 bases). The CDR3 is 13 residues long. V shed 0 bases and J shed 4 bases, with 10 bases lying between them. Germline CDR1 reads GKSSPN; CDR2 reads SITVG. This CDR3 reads CAWSLTGSYEQYF. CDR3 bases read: TGTGCCTGGAGTCTAACAGGGAGTTATGAACAGTAC.

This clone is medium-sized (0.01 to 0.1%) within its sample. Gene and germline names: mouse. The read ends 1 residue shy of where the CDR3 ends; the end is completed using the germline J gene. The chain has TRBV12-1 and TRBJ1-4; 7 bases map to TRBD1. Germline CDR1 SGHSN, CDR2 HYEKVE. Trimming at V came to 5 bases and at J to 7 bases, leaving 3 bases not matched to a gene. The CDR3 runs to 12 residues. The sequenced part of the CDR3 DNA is TGTGCCAGCTACAGGGGTGGCGAAAGATTATTT. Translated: CASYRGGERLF. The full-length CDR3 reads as CASYRGGERLFF.

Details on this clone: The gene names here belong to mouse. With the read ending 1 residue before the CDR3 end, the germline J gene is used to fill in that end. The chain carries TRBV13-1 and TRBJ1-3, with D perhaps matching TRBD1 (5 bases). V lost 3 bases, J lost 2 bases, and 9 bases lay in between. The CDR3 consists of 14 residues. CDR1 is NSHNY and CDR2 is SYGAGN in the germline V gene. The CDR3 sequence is CASSVQGAGNTLYF. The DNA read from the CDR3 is TGTGCCAGCAGTGTCCAGGGCGCTGGAAATACGCTCTAT.

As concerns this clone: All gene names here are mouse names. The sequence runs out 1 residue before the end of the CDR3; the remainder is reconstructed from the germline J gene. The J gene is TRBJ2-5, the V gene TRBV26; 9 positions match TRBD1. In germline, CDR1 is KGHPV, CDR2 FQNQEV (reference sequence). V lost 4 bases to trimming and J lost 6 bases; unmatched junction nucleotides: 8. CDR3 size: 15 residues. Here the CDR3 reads CASSQGQGKRDTQYF. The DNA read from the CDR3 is TGTGCCAGCAGTCAGGGACAGGGAAAGAGGGACACCCAGTAC.

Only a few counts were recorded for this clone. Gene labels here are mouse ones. The CDR3 loop reads CASSLFSYEQYF. Incomplete CDR3 DNA: TGTGCCAGCAGTCTGTTCAGCTATGAACAGTAC. The chain recombines TRBV26 with TRBJ2-7; no reliable D call. Coverage ceases 1 residue before the CDR3 finishes, and the germline J gene fills in the end. The CDR3 contains 12 residues. CDR1 KGHPV and CDR2 FQNQEV come from the germline V gene (reference sequence). V lost 1 base and J lost 3, with 4 bases in between.

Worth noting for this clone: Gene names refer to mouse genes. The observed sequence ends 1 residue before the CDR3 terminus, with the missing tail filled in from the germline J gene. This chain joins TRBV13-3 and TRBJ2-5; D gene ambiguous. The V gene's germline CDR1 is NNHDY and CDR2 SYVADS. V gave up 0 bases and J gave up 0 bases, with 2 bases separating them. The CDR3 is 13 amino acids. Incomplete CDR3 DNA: TGTGCCAGCAGTGATGCGAACCAAGACACCCAGTAC. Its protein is CASSDANQDTQY. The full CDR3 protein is CASSDANQDTQYF.

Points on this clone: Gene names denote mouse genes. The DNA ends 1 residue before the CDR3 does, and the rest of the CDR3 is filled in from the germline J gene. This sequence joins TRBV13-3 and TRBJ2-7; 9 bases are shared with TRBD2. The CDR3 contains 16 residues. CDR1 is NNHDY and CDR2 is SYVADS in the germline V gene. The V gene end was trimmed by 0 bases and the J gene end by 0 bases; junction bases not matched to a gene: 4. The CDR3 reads CASSDANWGDSYEQYF. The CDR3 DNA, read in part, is TGTGCCAGCAGTGATGCAAACTGGGGGGACTCCTATGAACAGTAC.

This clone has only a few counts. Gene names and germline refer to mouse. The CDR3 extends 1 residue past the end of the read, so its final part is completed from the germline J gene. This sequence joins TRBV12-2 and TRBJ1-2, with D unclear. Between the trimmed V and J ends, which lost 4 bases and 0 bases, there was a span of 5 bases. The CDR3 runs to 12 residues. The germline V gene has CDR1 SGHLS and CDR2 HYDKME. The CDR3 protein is CASSRANSDYTF. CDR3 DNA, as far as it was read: TGTGCCAGCTCAAGAGCAAACTCCGACTACACC.

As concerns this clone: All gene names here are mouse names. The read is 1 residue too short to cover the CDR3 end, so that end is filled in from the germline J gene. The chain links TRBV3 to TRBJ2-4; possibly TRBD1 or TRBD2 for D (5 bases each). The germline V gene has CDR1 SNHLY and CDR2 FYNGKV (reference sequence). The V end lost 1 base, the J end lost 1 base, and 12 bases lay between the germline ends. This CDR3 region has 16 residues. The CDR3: CASSLELAGRQNTLYF. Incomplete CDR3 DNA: TGTGCCAGCAGCTTAGAACTGGCGGGGCGTCAAAACACCTTGTAC.

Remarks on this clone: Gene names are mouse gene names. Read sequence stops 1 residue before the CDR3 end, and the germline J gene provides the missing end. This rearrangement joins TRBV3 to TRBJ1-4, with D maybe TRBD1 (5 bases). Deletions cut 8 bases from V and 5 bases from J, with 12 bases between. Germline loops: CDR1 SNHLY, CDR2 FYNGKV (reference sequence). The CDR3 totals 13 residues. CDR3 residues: CASRTRKNERLFF. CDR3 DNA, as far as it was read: TGTGCCAGCCGGACAAGGAAAAACGAAAGATTATTT.

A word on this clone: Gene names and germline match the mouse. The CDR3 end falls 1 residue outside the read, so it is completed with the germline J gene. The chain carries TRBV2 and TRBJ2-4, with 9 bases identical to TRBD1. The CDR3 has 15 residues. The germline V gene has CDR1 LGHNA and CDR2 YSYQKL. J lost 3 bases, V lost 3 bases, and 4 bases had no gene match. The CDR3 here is CASSHPQGAQNTLYF. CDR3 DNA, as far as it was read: TGTGCCAGCAGCCATCCACAGGGGGCGCAAAACACCTTGTAC.

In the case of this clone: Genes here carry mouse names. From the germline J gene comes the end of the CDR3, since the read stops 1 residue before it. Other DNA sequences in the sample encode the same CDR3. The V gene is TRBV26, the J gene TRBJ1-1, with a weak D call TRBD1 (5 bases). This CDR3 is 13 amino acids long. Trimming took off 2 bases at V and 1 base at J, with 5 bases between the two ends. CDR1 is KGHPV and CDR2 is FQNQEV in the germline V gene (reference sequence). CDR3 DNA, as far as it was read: TGTGCCAGCAGTCTGGGGGGGAACACAGAAGTCTTC. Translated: CASSLGGNTEVF. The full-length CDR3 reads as CASSLGGNTEVFF. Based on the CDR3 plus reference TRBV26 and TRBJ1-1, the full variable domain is NSKVIQTPRYLVKGQGQKAKMRCIPEKGHPVVFWYQQNKNNEFKFLINFQNQEVLQQIDMTEKRFSAECPSNSPCSLEIQSSEAGDSALYLCASSLGGNTEVFFGKGTRLTVV.

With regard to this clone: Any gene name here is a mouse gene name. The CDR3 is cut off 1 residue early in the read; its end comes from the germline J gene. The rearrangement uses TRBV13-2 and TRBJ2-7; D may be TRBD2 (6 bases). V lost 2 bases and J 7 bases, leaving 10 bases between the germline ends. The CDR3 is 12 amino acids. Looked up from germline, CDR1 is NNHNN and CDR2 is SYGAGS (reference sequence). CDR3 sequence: CASGELGREQYF. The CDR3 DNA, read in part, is TGTGCCAGCGGTGAGCTGGGGCGGGAACAGTAC.

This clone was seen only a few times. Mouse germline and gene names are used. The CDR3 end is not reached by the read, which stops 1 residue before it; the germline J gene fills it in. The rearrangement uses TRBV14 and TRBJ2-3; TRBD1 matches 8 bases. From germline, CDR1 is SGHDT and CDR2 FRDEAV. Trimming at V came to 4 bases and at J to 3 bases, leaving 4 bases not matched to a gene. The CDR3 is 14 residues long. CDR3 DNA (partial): TGTGCCAGCAGTCGACAGGGGTGGGCAGAAACGCTGTAT. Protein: CASSRQGWAETLY. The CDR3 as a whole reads CASSRQGWAETLYF.

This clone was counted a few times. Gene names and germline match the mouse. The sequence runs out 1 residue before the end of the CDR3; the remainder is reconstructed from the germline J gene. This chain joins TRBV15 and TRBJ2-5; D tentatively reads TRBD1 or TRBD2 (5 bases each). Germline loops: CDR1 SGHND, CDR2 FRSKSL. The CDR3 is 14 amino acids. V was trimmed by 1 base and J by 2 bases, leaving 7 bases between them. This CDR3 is CASSLGGSQDTQYF. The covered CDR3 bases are TGTGCCAGCAGTTTAGGGGGGAGCCAAGACACCCAGTAC.

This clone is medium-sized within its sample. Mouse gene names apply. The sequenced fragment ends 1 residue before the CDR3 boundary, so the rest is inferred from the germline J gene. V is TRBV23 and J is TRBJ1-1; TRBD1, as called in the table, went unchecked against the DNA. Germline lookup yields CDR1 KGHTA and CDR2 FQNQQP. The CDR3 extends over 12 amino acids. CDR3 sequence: CSSSRDSTEVFF. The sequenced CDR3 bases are TGCTCCAGCAGTCGGGACAGCACAGAAGTCTTC.

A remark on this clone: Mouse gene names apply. The CDR3 DNA, read in part, is TGTGCCAGCCCGGCAAAGGAAGAAACGCTGTAT. Translated: CASPAKEETLY. The full CDR3 sequence reads CASPAKEETLYF. This chain connects TRBV13-1 to TRBJ2-3; D remains ambiguous. The read falls 1 residue short of the CDR3 end, and the missing part is taken from the germline J gene. Trimming took 7 bases from V and 5 from J, leaving 11 bases between them. The CDR3 totals 12 residues. Looked up from germline, CDR1 is NSHNY and CDR2 is SYGAGN.

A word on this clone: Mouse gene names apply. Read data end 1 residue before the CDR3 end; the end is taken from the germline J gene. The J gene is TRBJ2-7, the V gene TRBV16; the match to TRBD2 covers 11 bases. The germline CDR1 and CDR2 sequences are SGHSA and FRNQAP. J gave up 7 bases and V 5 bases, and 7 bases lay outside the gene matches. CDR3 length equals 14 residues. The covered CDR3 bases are TGTGCAAGCAGCCTGGACTGGGGGGTTGGAGAACAGTAC. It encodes CASSLDWGVGEQY. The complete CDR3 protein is CASSLDWGVGEQYF.

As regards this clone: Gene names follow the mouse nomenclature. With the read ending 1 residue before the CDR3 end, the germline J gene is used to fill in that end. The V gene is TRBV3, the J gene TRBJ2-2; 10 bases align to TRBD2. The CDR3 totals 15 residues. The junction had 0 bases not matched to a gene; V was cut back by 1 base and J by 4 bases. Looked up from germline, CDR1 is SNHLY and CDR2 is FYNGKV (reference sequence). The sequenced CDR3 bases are TGTGCCAGCAGCTTAGGACTGGGGGGCACCGGGCAGCTCTAC. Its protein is CASSLGLGGTGQLY. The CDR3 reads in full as CASSLGLGGTGQLYF.

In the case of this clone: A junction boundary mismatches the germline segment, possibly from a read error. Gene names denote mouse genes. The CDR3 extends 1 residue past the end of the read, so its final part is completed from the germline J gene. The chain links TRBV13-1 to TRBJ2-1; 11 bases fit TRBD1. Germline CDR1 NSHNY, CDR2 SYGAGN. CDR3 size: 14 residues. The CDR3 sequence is CAGSGTGGYAEQFF. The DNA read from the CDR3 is TGTGCCGGCAGTGGGACAGGGGGCTATGCTGAGCAGTTC.

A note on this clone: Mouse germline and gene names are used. The DNA read from the CDR3 is TGTGCCAGCAGCGGGACTGGGGGGTATGAACAGTAC. This translates into CASSGTGGYEQY. Given in full, the CDR3 is CASSGTGGYEQYF. The rearrangement joins TRBV3 to TRBJ2-7, with 12 positions matching TRBD2. The missing CDR3 end, 1 residue past where the read stops, is filled in from the germline J gene. The CDR3 extends over 13 amino acids. V shed 5 bases and J 4 bases; nucleotides not matched to a gene: 0. Looked up from germline, CDR1 is SNHLY and CDR2 is FYNGKV (reference sequence). Full variable domain (outside the CDR3, taken from reference TRBV3 and TRBJ2-7): GPKVLQIPSHQIIDMGQMVTLNCDPVSNHLYFYWYKQILGQQMEFLVNFYNGKVMEKSKLFKDQFSVERPDGSYFTLKIQPTALEDSAVYFCASSGTGGYEQYFGPGTRLTVL.

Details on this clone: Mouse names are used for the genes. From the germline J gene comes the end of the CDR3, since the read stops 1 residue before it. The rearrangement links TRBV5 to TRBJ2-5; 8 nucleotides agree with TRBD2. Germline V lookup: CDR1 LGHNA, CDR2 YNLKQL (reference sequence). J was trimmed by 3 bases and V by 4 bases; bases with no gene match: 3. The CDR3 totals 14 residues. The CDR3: CASSRWGAQDTQYF. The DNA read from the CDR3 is TGTGCCAGCAGCCGCTGGGGGGCTCAAGACACCCAGTAC.

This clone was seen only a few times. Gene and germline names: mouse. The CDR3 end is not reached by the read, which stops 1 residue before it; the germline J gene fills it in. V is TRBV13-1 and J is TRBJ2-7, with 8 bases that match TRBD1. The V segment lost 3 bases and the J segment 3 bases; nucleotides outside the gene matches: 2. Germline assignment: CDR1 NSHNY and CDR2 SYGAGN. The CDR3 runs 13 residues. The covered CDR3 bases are TGTGCCAGCAGTGTAGACAGGGGCTATGAACAGTAC. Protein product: CASSVDRGYEQY. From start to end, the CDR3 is CASSVDRGYEQYF.

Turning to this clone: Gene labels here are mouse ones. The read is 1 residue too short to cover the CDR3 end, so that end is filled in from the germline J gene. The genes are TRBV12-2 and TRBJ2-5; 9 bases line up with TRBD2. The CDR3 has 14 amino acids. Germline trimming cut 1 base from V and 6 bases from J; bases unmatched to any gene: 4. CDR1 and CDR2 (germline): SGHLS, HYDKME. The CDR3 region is CASSLGGALDTQYF. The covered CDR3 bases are TGTGCCAGCTCTCTTGGGGGGGCGCTCGACACCCAGTAC.

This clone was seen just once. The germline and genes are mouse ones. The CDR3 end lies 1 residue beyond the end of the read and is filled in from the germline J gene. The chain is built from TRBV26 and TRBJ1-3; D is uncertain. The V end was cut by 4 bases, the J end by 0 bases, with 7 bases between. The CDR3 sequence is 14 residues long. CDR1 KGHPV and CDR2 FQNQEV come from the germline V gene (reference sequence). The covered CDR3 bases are TGTGCCAGCAGTCCGGGGAATTCTGGAAATACGCTCTAT. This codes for CASSPGNSGNTLY. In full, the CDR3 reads CASSPGNSGNTLYF.

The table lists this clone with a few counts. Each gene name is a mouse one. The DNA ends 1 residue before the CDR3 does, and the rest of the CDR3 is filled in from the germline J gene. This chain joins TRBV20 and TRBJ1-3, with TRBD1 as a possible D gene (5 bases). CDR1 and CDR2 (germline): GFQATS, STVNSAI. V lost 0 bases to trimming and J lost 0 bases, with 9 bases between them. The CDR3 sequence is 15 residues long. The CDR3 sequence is CGARDWGGSGNTLYF. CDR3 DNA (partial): TGTGGTGCTAGGGATTGGGGGGGTTCTGGAAATACGCTCTAT. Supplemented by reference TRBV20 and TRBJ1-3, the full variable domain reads GALVYQYPRRTICKSGTSMRMECQAVGFQATSVAWYRQSPQKTFELIALSTVNSAIKYEQNFTQEKFPISHPNLSFSSMTVLNAYLEDRGLYLCGARDWGGSGNTLYFGEGSRLIVV.

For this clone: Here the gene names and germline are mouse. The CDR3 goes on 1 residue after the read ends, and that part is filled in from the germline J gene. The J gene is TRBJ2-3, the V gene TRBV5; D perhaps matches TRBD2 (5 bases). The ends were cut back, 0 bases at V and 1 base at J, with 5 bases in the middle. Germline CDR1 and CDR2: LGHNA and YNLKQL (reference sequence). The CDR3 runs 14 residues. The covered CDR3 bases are TGTGCCAGCAGCCAAGATGGGGGTGCAGAAACGCTGTAT. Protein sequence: CASSQDGGAETLY. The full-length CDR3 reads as CASSQDGGAETLYF.